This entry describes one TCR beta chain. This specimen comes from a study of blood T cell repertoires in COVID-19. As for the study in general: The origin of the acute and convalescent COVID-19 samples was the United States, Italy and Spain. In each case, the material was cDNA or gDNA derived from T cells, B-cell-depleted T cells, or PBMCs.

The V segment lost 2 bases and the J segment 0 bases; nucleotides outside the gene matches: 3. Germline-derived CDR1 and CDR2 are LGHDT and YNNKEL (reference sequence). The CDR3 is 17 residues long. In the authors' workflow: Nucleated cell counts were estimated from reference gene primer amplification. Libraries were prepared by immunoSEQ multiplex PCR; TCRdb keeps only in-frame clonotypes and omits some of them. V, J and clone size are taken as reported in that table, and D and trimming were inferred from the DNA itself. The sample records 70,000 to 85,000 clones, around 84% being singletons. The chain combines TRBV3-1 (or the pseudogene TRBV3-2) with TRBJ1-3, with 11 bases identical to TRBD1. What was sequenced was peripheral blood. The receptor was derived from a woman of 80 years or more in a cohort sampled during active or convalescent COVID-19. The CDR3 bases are TGTGCCAGCAGCCAACGGACAGGGGGCTACTCTGGAAACACCATATATTTT. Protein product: CASSQRTGGYSGNTIYF.